Listed here are 7 T cell receptor beta chains from one sample, sequenced in a study of blood T cell repertoires in COVID-19. Only in-frame clones appear in the TCRdb table, and some are missing; sequencing was by immunoSEQ multiplex PCR. The sample contains over 60,000 clones, about 80% of which appear only once. The sample comprised peripheral blood. These receptors came from a human donor in a cohort sampled during active COVID-19.

The V and J genes are TRBV6-5 and TRBJ2-3; a weak D match, TRBD2 (7 bases). There are 15 residues in the CDR3. V lost 0 bases to trimming and J lost 4 bases, with 11 bases between them. Per the germline V gene, CDR1 is MNHEY and CDR2 is SVGAGI. CDR3 in amino acids: CASSYSTGGADTQYF. The CDR3 DNA follows: TGTGCCAGCAGTTACTCGACGGGGGGCGCAGATACGCAGTATTTT.

CDR3 coding DNA: TGTGCCAGCAGCGTATCTAGTCGAGAGACCCAGTACTTC. This encodes CASSVSSRETQYF. The rearrangement links TRBV9 to TRBJ2-5; no firm D call. The CDR3 is made up of 13 amino acids. CDR1 is SGDLS, CDR2 YYNGEE, per germline. Trimming pared 1 base from V and 4 bases from J, leaving 8 bases between.

This clone showed up just a few times. The rearrangement links TRBV18 to TRBJ1-1; D possibly corresponds to TRBD1 (6 bases). The germline V and J ends were trimmed by 5 bases and 2 bases, with 9 bases remaining between them. Germline CDR1 is KGHSH and CDR2 is LQKENI. The CDR3 runs 13 residues. CDR3 nucleotides: TGTGCCAGCTCAGGGGACAAAAACACTGAAGCTTTCTTT. Translation: CASSGDKNTEAFF.

The CDR3, as DNA: TGTGCCAGCTCACCACCGGGACAGAAAGAGACCCAGTACTTC. Amino acids: CASSPPGQKETQYF. J is TRBJ2-5 and V is TRBV18; TRBD1 agrees at 7 bases. CDR1 KGHSH and CDR2 LQKENI come from the germline V gene. The CDR3 runs to 14 residues. J lost 3 bases, V lost 0 bases, and 1 base had no gene match.

This clone has only a few counts. CDR3: CASSYRTTGELFF. The CDR3, as DNA: TGTGCCAGCAGTTACCGGACAACCGGGGAGCTGTTTTTT. The chain combines TRBV6-2 or TRBV6-3 with TRBJ2-2, with D possibly being TRBD1 (5 bases). Trimming shortened V by 2 bases and J by 5 bases, and 6 bases separated the two germline ends. The CDR3 sequence is 13 residues long. Germline V lookup: CDR1 MNHEY, CDR2 SVGEGT.

This clone was seen only once. J is TRBJ2-7 and V is TRBV5-1; maybe TRBD1 (5 bases). The CDR3 length is 14 residues. Germline V CDR1 and CDR2: SGHRS, YFSETQ. The V and J ends lost 1 base and 0 bases respectively, with 8 bases between them. This CDR3 reads CASSLYQGSYEQYF. The CDR3 DNA reads as TGCGCCAGCAGCTTGTACCAGGGCTCCTACGAGCAGTACTTC.

V usage is TRBV7-9 and J usage is TRBJ2-7, with 10 bases matching TRBD1. This CDR3 comprises 18 residues. The V gene end was trimmed by 5 bases and the J gene end by 3 bases; junction bases not matched to a gene: 16. Germline values: CDR1 SEHNR, CDR2 FQNEAQ (reference sequence). The DNA for the CDR3 is TGTGCCAGCAGCCCAGACAGGGGGCGATGGCGGGATATCTACGAGCAGTACTTC. Encoded protein: CASSPDRGRWRDIYEQYF.